This entry features one TCR beta chain sequence. The data originate from a study of blood T cell repertoires in COVID-19. Study as a whole: Samples representing acute and convalescent COVID-19 were sourced from the United States, Italy and Spain.

Per the study methods: Estimation of nucleated cell counts was performed using reference gene primer amplification. The repertoire was sequenced with immunoSEQ multiplex PCR; TCRdb's copy has only in-frame clones and lacks some. That table gives V, J and clone size, and the DNA gave D and trimming. Among about 230,000 clones, 70% to 90% were seen once, and the ten largest hold around 1%. The TCR sequence derives from a man in his forties with acute or convalescent COVID-19. Sequences were obtained from peripheral blood.

The CDR3 sequence is CASSLDRGAYEQYF. CDR3 in DNA: TGTGCCAGCAGCTTAGACAGGGGGGCCTACGAGCAGTACTTC. This sequence joins TRBV7-2 and TRBJ2-7; 8 bases match TRBD1. CDR3 length equals 14 residues. Germline V lookup: CDR1 SGHTA, CDR2 FQGNSA. The junction had 1 base not matched to a gene; V was cut back by 1 base and J by 2 bases.